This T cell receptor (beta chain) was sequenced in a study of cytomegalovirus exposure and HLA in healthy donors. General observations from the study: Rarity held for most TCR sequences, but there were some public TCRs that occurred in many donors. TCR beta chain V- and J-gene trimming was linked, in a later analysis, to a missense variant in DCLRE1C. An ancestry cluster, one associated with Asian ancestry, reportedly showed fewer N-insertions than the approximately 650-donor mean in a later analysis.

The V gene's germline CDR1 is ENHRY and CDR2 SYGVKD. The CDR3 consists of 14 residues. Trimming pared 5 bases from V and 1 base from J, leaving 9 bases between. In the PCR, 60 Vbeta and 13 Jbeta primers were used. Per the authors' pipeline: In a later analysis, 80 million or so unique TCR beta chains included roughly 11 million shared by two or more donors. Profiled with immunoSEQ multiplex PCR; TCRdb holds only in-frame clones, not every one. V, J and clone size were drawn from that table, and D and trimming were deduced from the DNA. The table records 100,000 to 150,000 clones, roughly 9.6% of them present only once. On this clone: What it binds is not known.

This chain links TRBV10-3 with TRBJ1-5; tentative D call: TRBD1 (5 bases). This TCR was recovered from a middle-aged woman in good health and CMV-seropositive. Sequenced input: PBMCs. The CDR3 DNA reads TGTGCCATCAGTCAGGGAGGGAGCAATCAGCCCCAGCATTTT. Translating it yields CAISQGGSNQPQHF.